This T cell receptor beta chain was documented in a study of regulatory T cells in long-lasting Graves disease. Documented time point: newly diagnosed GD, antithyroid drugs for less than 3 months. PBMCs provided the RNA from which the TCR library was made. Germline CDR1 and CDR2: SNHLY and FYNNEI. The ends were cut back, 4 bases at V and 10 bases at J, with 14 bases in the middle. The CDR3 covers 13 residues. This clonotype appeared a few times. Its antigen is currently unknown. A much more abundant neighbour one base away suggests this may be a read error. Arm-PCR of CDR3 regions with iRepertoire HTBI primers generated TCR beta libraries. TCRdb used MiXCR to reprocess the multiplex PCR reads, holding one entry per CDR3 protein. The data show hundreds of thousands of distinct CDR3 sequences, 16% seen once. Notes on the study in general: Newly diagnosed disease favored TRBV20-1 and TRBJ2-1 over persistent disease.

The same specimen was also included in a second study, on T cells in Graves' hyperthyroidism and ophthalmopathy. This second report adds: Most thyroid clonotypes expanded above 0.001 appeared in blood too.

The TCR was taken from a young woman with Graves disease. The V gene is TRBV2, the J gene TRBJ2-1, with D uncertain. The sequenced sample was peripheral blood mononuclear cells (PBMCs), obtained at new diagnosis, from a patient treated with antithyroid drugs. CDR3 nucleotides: TGTGCCAGCAGTGTCCTTTTGCGCCGCGAGCAGTTCTTC. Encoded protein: CASSVLLRREQFF.